The sequence of this T cell receptor (beta chain) was determined in a study of T-cell memory formation after mild COVID-19. TCRdb used MiXCR to reprocess the 5' RACE reads, holding one entry per CDR3 protein. The sample lists roughly 580,000 distinct CDR3 sequences, more than 15% occurring once. The CDR3 totals 15 residues. V shed 5 bases and J shed 2 bases, with 16 bases lying between them. Germline-derived CDR1 and CDR2 are SGHTA and FQGNSA. Worth noting for this clonotype: Antigen specificity is unknown.

The study, taken as a whole, reports: Contracting CD8+ clones were enriched in EMRA, CD4+ mainly in CM and EM.

Sequencing was carried out using PBMCs or a T cell subset sorted from them (not recorded which). The clonotype originates from an adult woman who had mild COVID-19 (a few samples of this study predate the infection). Cell type and time point are not known. The chain combines TRBV7-2 with TRBJ2-7; D remains ambiguous. The CDR3 coding sequence is TGTGCCAGCAGCCCTCCCGCTGGACGGACCTACGAGCAGTACTTC. Protein: CASSPPAGRTYEQYF.